This T cell receptor (beta chain) was obtained from a study of cytomegalovirus exposure and HLA in healthy donors. The study's findings and limits: It was confirmed in vitro that a few of the CMV-associated chains were specific for CMV antigens. Most TCR sequences were rare, but some public TCRs occurred in many donors. Information on immune exposure was restricted to one variable (CMV serostatus).

A note on this clone: The antigen remains undetermined.

PCR employed 60 Vbeta and 13 Jbeta primers. Assay used: immunoSEQ multiplex PCR; TCRdb lists only in-frame clones, some missing. The data hold 120,000 or so clones, with approximately 77% observed a single time. The germline V gene has CDR1 MNHEY and CDR2 SVGAGI. The CDR3 has 16 amino acids. V shed 2 bases, J shed 1 base, and the junction held 8 bases outside the gene matches. Material: PBMCs. The sequence derives from a man aged 18 to 30 in good health and CMV-seronegative. V and J are TRBV6-5 and TRBJ2-7; TRBD1 matches 7 bases. The CDR3 loop reads CASSYQGTAPSYEQYF. CDR3 nucleotide sequence: TGTGCCAGCAGTTACCAAGGGACAGCCCCTTCCTACGAGCAGTACTTC.